This TCR delta chain originates from a study of gammadelta T cells in human blood. TCRdb called clones from the RT-PCR reads again using CATT. The sample holds approximately 280 delta-chain clones, 4.5% to 5% seen once. Germline CDR1 reads GEAIGNYY; CDR2 reads EKD. The CDR3 consists of 17 residues. Study conclusions and caveats: Microbial exposure reportedly appeared to drive polyclonal expansion of innate gamma-delta T cells right after birth.

This clone was detected a few times. Its antigen is not identified. TCRdb's entry gives the protein of a much larger clone, which mismatches this DNA's translation at residue 13, likely from a read error; the protein reported here is translated from the DNA. This sequence originates from a newborn. Material for sequencing was Vgamma9Vdelta2 gamma-delta T cells from cord blood. This rearrangement joins TRDV2 to TRDJ1; TRDD3 aligns across 8 bases. The CDR3 spells CACDSVMGDQPTGKLIF. Here the CDR3 DNA reads TGTGCCTGTGACTCTGTGATGGGGGATCAGCCCACCGGTAAACTCATCTTT.